These 28 T cell receptor beta chains share one sample of origin, sequenced in a study of vaccination effects on CD4 cells after COVID-19. Researchers isolated CD4+ T cells once roughly ten days of culture had elapsed. The cohort was immunized with two doses of either the BNT162b2 or mRNA-1273 vaccine. These TCRs are of unknown antigen specificity. The method was immunoSEQ multiplex PCR; TCRdb's version includes in-frame clones alone and lacks a portion of them. The sample carries some 70,000 clones, roughly four fifths recorded once. Sequences were derived from CD4+ T cells from PBMCs cultured without peptide, sampled after COVID-19 vaccination. These receptor sequences come from a human donor who received a COVID-19 vaccine.

V and J are TRBV12-5 and TRBJ1-1; D not certain. This CDR3 has 14 residues. The germline V gene has CDR1 LGHNT and CDR2 FRNRAP. The V gene lost 2 bases and the J gene lost 0 bases, with 7 bases spanning the gap. CDR3 nucleotides: TGTGCTAGTGGTTTGACGACGGTGAACACTGAAGCTTTCTTT. Translated, it gives CASGLTTVNTEAFF.

The chain joins TRBV4-3 to TRBJ2-1; 11 nucleotides match TRBD2. Germline V gene lookup returns CDR1 LGHNA and CDR2 YSLEER. The CDR3 contains 15 residues. J was trimmed by 5 bases and V by 3 bases; bases with no gene match: 3. As DNA, the CDR3 is TGCGCCAGCAGCCACTTAGCGGGGGGGGACAATGAGCAGTTCTTC. Its translation is CASSHLAGGDNEQFF.

This clone has a handful of counts. The rearrangement uses TRBV5-1 and TRBJ1-1; the D is unclear. CDR3 length equals 14 residues. Germline CDR1 reads SGHRS; CDR2 reads YFSETQ. Trimming cost V 1 base and J 2 bases, with 9 bases left between them. The CDR3 nucleotides are TGCGCCAGCAGCTTGTCAACAGCCAACACTGAAGCTTTCTTT. This translates into CASSLSTANTEAFF. The full variable domain, in which reference TRBV5-1 and TRBJ1-1 provide the parts outside the CDR3, is KAGVTQTPRYLIKTRGQQVTLSCSPISGHRSVSWYQQTPGQGLQFLFEYFSETQRNKGNFPGRFSGRQFSNSRSEMNVSTLELGDSALYLCASSLSTANTEAFFGQGTRLTVV.

This chain connects TRBV5-1 to TRBJ1-1; D perhaps matches TRBD1 (5 bases). Deletions cut 0 bases from V and 4 bases from J, with 16 bases between. The germline V gene encodes CDR1 SGHRS and CDR2 YFSETQ. This CDR3 spans 16 amino acids. The CDR3 coding sequence is TGCGCCAGCAGCTTGGTAGCAGGGACGGGAATCACTGAAGCTTTCTTT. Translation: CASSLVAGTGITEAFF.

This chain uses TRBV30 with TRBJ1-2; 7 bases are shared with TRBD1. The CDR3 has 15 amino acids. The V segment lost 3 bases and the J segment 2 bases; nucleotides outside the gene matches: 9. Per germline, CDR1 GTSNPN and CDR2 SVGIG (reference sequence). The CDR3 is CAWSVHAGGNYGYTF. The DNA of the CDR3 is TGTGCCTGGAGCGTTCATGCAGGGGGAAACTATGGCTACACCTTC.

The gene calls are TRBV30 and TRBJ1-1, with TRBD1 as a possible D gene (6 bases). V was pared by 2 bases and J by 6 bases, with 16 bases between. CDR1 is GTSNPN, CDR2 SVGIG, per germline (reference sequence). The CDR3 length is 14 residues. The CDR3 sequence: CAWSLKGVWAEAFF. CDR3 in DNA: TGTGCCTGGAGTCTAAAGGGGGTGTGGGCTGAAGCTTTCTTT.

The genes are TRBV9 and TRBJ2-3; 9 bases fit TRBD1. CDR1 is SGDLS and CDR2 is YYNGEE in the germline V gene. V shed 1 base and J 0 bases; nucleotides not matched to a gene: 3. The CDR3 is made up of 16 amino acids. Written as DNA, the CDR3 is TGTGCCAGCAGCGTATTAGGACAGGGGAGCACAGATACGCAGTATTTT. Translating it yields CASSVLGQGSTDTQYF.

The chain couples TRBV19 to TRBJ2-4, with a weak D call TRBD2 (6 bases). There are 16 residues in the CDR3. Trimming cost V 0 bases and J 2 bases, with 11 bases left between them. Germline V lookup: CDR1 LNHDA, CDR2 SQIVND (reference sequence). CDR3 sequence reads: CASSIEGGNTKNIQYF. The CDR3 nucleotides are TGTGCCAGTAGTATAGAAGGCGGGAACACCAAAAACATTCAGTACTTC.

The V and J genes are TRBV5-1 and TRBJ1-3, with unresolved D. The V end was cut by 0 bases, the J end by 4 bases, with 11 bases between. This CDR3 has 15 amino acids. Germline V gives CDR1 SGHRS, CDR2 YFSETQ. The CDR3 DNA sequence: TGCGCCAGCAGCTTGGACGGGGTGGGAGGAAACACCATATATTTT. Encoded protein: CASSLDGVGGNTIYF.

V is TRBV18 and J is TRBJ2-5; TRBD1 matches at 11 bases. V dropped 6 bases and J dropped 5; count of bases not matched to a gene: 8. This CDR3 spans 15 amino acids. CDR1 and CDR2 from the germline V gene are KGHSH and LQKENI. CDR3 sequence: CASSSSDRGRETQYF. DNA of the CDR3: TGTGCCAGCTCCTCGTCGGACAGGGGGCGTGAGACCCAGTACTTC.

The CDR3 bases are TGTGCCAGCAATCGGGACAGGGGGATTCAGCCCCAGCATTTT. Amino acids: CASNRDRGIQPQHF. The chain couples TRBV6-6 to TRBJ1-5, with TRBD1 matching over 11 bases. J was trimmed by 6 bases and V by 7 bases; bases with no gene match: 5. CDR1 and CDR2 from the germline V gene are MNHNY and SVGAGI (reference sequence). CDR3 length: 14 residues.

This sequence joins TRBV19 and TRBJ1-1, with D tentatively TRBD1 (5 bases). In germline, CDR1 is LNHDA, CDR2 SQIVND (reference sequence). The CDR3 covers 17 residues. The V end lost 5 bases, the J end lost 1 base, and 20 bases lay between the germline ends. CDR3 in DNA: TGTGCCAGTAGTGCGGTGCCTTCCGGGACGGGGAACACTGAAGCTTTCTTT. Protein sequence: CASSAVPSGTGNTEAFF. Full variable domain (rest looked up from reference TRBV19 and TRBJ1-1): DGGITQSPKYLFRKEGQNVTLSCEQNLNHDAMYWYRQDPGQGLRLIYYSQIVNDFQKGDIAEGYSVSREKKESFPLTVTSAQKNPTAFYLCASSAVPSGTGNTEAFFGQGTRLTVV.

The V gene is TRBV5-1, the J gene TRBJ1-2; TRBD1 matches at 7 bases. Per the germline V gene, CDR1 is SGHRS and CDR2 is YFSETQ. The CDR3 contains 14 residues. V was clipped by 4 bases and J by 4 bases; unmatched bases: 7. CDR3 sequence (DNA): TGCGCCAGCAGCCCGTCATCAGGGGGCTATGGCTACACCTTC. It is translated as CASSPSSGGYGYTF. The full variable domain, its missing parts supplied by reference TRBV5-1 and TRBJ1-2, is KAGVTQTPRYLIKTRGQQVTLSCSPISGHRSVSWYQQTPGQGLQFLFEYFSETQRNKGNFPGRFSGRQFSNSRSEMNVSTLELGDSALYLCASSPSSGGYGYTFGSGTRLTVV.

This sequence joins TRBV28 and TRBJ2-7; 8 bases align to TRBD1. The CDR3 length is 12 residues. V shed 10 bases and J 1 base; nucleotides not matched to a gene: 3. In germline, CDR1 is MDHEN, CDR2 SYDVKM. The CDR3 protein is CATGGGSYEQYV. The DNA for the CDR3 is TGTGCCACAGGGGGCGGTTCCTACGAGCAGTACGTC.

The chain couples TRBV7-2 to TRBJ2-7, with D possibly matching TRBD2 (5 bases). The ends were cut back, 4 bases at V and 6 bases at J, with 13 bases in the middle. Germline V gene lookup returns CDR1 SGHTA and CDR2 FQGNSA. The CDR3 is 13 residues long. The DNA of the CDR3 is TGTGCCAGCAGCTCCGAGGAGGTCTCCGAGCAGTACGTC. Encoded protein: CASSSEEVSEQYV.

The V call is TRBV5-6, the J call TRBJ1-1; D is perhaps TRBD1 (5 bases). V lost 6 bases and J 8 bases, leaving 17 bases between the germline ends. There are 13 residues in the CDR3. The germline CDR1 and CDR2 sequences are SGHDT and YYEEEE. CDR3 DNA sequence: TGTGCCAGCAAGAGCGCTACGGGGGGGGAAGCTTTCTTT. Encoded protein: CASKSATGGEAFF.

The V gene is TRBV5-4, the J gene TRBJ1-3, with TRBD1 as a possible D gene (5 bases). This CDR3 region has 13 residues. Per the germline V gene, CDR1 is SGHNT and CDR2 is YYREEE (reference sequence). The V end lost 4 bases, the J end lost 8 bases, and 13 bases lay between the germline ends. CDR3 amino acids: CASSTPGRDTIYF. In DNA form, the CDR3 reads TGTGCCAGCAGCACCCCAGGGAGGGACACCATATATTTT.

A single count supports this clone. The chain combines TRBV6-5 with TRBJ1-2; D gene unclear. The germline V and J ends were trimmed by 4 bases and 2 bases, with 8 bases remaining between them. Germline CDR1 MNHEY, CDR2 SVGAGI. The CDR3 totals 13 residues. In DNA form, the CDR3 reads TGTGCCAGCAGTTCTGCAGACAACTATGGCTACACCTTC. Its protein product is CASSSADNYGYTF.

V gene TRBV3-1 (or the pseudogene TRBV3-2) combines with J gene TRBJ1-2; 7 bases match TRBD1. The junction had 11 bases not matched to a gene; V was cut back by 4 bases and J by 6 bases. CDR1 and CDR2 (germline): LGHDT, YNNKEL (reference sequence). The CDR3 length is 15 residues. The CDR3 here is CASSLSTTGVNGYTF. The CDR3 DNA reads as TGTGCCAGCAGCCTATCAACAACAGGGGTCAATGGCTACACCTTC.

V gene TRBV9 combines with J gene TRBJ2-5; 11 bases fit TRBD2. The V gene end was trimmed by 2 bases and the J gene end by 0 bases; junction bases not matched to a gene: 3. The CDR3 loop spans 16 amino acids. Per germline, CDR1 SGDLS and CDR2 YYNGEE. CDR3: CASSVASGGYQETQYF. As DNA, the CDR3 is TGTGCCAGCAGCGTGGCTAGCGGGGGGTACCAAGAGACCCAGTACTTC. The full variable domain, in which reference TRBV9 and TRBJ2-5 provide the parts outside the CDR3, is DSGVTQTPKHLITATGQRVTLRCSPRSGDLSVYWYQQSLDQGLQFLIQYYNGEERAKGNILERFSAQQFPDLHSELNLSSLELGDSALYFCASSVASGGYQETQYFGPGTRLLVL.

Details on this clone: In the same sample, other DNA sequences code for this CDR3. This sequence joins TRBV6-5 and TRBJ2-5, with TRBD2 as a possible D gene (5 bases). CDR1 is MNHEY and CDR2 is SVGAGI in the germline V gene. The CDR3 runs 14 residues. Trimming took 6 bases from V and 2 from J, leaving 13 bases between them. The chain's CDR3 is CASSPPGLQETQYF. The CDR3 region has the DNA TGTGCCAGCAGCCCCCCAGGACTGCAAGAGACCCAGTACTTC.

This chain links TRBV11-2 with TRBJ2-5, with D unresolved. The CDR3 contains 15 residues. Trimming pared 4 bases from V and 5 bases from J, leaving 17 bases between. CDR1 and CDR2 (germline): SGHAT, FQNNGV. This CDR3 reads CASSSRNKGGETQYF. The CDR3 DNA reads as TGTGCCAGCAGCTCCCGAAATAAAGGTGGGGAGACCCAGTACTTC.

The CDR3 is CASSSGQVYGYTF. As DNA, the CDR3 is TGTGCCAGCAGCTCTGGACAGGTCTATGGCTACACCTTC. The V call is TRBV5-5, the J call TRBJ1-2; TRBD1 aligns across 7 bases. This CDR3 has 13 residues. From germline, CDR1 is SGHKS and CDR2 YYEKEE (reference sequence). Germline trimming cut 3 bases from V and 4 bases from J; bases unmatched to any gene: 3.

J is TRBJ1-6 and V is TRBV4-1; D is uncertain. Germline V CDR1 and CDR2: MGHRA, YSYEKL. There are 16 residues in the CDR3. V was trimmed by 0 bases and J by 0 bases, leaving 6 bases between them. The CDR3 region has the DNA TGCGCCAGCAGCCAAGATACGAACTCCTATAATTCACCCCTCCACTTT. Its protein is CASSQDTNSYNSPLHF.

This chain connects TRBV6-5 to TRBJ1-1; D is uncertain. The length of the CDR3 is 13 residues. The V end lost 10 bases, the J end lost 0 bases, and 12 bases lay between the germline ends. Germline CDR1 is MNHEY and CDR2 is SVGAGI. The CDR3 here is CATNTIMNTEAFF. For the CDR3, the DNA is TGTGCCACCAACACGATAATGAACACTGAAGCTTTCTTT.

The chain uses TRBV6-5 and TRBJ2-7, with TRBD1 identical over 10 bases. In germline, CDR1 is MNHEY, CDR2 SVGAGI. J gave up 5 bases and V 0 bases, and 4 bases lay outside the gene matches. The CDR3 is 15 residues long. CDR3 loop: CASSYSRDRGDEQYV. In nucleotides, the CDR3 is TGTGCCAGCAGTTACTCCCGGGACAGGGGCGACGAGCAGTACGTC.

The V call is TRBV27, the J call TRBJ2-1, with D uncertain. The length of the CDR3 is 14 residues. Trimming stripped 3 bases from V and 5 bases from J, with 11 bases between. The V gene's germline CDR1 is MNHEY and CDR2 SMNVEV (reference sequence). The CDR3 is CASSFIMTHNEQFF. In nucleotides, the CDR3 is TGTGCCAGCAGTTTTATAATGACCCACAATGAGCAGTTCTTC.

The CDR3 DNA reads TGTGCCAGCAGCTTTAGCTTAAACACTGAAGCTTTCTTT. This encodes CASSFSLNTEAFF. V and J are TRBV7-2 and TRBJ1-1; D unclear. V was trimmed by 3 bases and J by 2 bases, leaving 7 bases between them. Germline loops: CDR1 SGHTA, CDR2 FQGNSA. The CDR3 length is 13 residues.